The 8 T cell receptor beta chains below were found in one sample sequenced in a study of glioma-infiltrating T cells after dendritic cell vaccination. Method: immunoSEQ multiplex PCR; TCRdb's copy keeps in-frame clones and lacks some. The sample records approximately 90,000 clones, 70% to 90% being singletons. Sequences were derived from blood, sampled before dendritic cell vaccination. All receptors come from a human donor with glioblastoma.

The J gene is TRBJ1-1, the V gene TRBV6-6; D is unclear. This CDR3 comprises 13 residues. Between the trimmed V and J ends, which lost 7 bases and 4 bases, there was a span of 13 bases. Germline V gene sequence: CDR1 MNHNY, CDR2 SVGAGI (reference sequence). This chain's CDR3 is CASNPGGPTEAFF. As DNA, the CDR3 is TGTGCCAGCAACCCGGGTGGCCCCACTGAAGCTTTCTTT.

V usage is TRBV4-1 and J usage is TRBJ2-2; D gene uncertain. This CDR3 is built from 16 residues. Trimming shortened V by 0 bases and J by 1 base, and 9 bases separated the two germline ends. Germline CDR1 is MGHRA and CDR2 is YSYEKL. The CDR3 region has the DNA TGCGCCAGCAGCCAAGATTTTCCTAGGAACACCGGGGAGCTGTTTTTT. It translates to CASSQDFPRNTGELFF.

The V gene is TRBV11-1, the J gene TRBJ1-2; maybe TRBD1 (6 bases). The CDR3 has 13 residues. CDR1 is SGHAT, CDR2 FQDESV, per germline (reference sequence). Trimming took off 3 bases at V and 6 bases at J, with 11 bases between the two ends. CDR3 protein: CASSLRGFDGYTF. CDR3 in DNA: TGTGCCAGCAGCTTGAGGGGGTTCGATGGCTACACCTTC.

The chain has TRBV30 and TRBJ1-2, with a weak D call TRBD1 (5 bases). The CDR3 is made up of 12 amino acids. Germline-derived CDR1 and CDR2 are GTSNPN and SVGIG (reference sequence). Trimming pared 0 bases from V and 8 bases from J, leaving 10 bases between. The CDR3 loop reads CAWSVIGVGYTF. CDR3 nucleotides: TGTGCCTGGAGTGTAATAGGGGTCGGCTACACCTTC.

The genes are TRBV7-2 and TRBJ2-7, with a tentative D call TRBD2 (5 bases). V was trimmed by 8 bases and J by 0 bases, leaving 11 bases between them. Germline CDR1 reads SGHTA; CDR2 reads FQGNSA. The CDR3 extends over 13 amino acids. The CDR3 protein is CASLGSASYEQYF. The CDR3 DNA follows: TGTGCCAGCTTGGGTAGCGCCTCCTACGAGCAGTACTTC. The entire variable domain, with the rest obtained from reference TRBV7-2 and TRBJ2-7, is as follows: GAGVSQSPSNKVTEKGKDVELRCDPISGHTALYWYRQSLGQGLEFLIYFQGNSAPDKSGLPSDRFSAERTGGSVSTLTIQRTQQEDSAVYLCASLGSASYEQYFGPGTRLTVT.

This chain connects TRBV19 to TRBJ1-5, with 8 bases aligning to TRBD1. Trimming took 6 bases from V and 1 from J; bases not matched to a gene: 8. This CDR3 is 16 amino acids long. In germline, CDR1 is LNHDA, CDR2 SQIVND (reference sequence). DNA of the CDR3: TGTGCCAGTAGCAGTCAGGGGGCGCGGAGCAATCAGCCCCAGCATTTT. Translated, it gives CASSSQGARSNQPQHF.

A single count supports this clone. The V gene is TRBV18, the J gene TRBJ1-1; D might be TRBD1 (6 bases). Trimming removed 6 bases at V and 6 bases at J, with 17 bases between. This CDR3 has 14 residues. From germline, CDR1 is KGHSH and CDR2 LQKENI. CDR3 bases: TGTGCCAGCTCGACCCGAGACGCAGGGGCTGAAGCTTTCTTT. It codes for CASSTRDAGAEAFF. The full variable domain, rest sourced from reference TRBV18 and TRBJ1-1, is NAGVMQNPRHLVRRRGQEARLRCSPMKGHSHVYWYRQLPEEGLKFMVYLQKENIIDESGMPKERFSAEFPKEGPSILRIQQVVRGDSAAYFCASSTRDAGAEAFFGQGTRLTVV.

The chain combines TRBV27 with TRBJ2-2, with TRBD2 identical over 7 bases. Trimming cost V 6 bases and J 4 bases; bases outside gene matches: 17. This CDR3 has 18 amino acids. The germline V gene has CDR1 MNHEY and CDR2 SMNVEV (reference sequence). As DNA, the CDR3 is TGTGCCAGCAGCCCCCTACCGGGAGGTCTTATTAGCACCGGGGAGCTGTTTTTT. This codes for CASSPLPGGLISTGELFF.